This T cell receptor beta chain was sequenced during a study of blood T cell repertoires in COVID-19. Study overall: From T cells, B-cell-depleted T cells, or PBMCs came the material, which was cDNA or gDNA.

The CDR3 extends over 14 amino acids. J lost 2 bases, V lost 2 bases, and 3 bases had no gene match. Germline assignment: CDR1 SGDLS and CDR2 YYNGEE. As to this clone: The sample holds other DNA sequences that translate to the same CDR3.

Measured with immunoSEQ multiplex PCR; TCRdb has only the in-frame clones, and not every one. The table records nearly 350,000 clones, 88% of them present only once. The receptor was derived from a woman in her 70s with COVID-19, enrolled during active disease. The sample comprised peripheral blood. This chain joins TRBV9 and TRBJ2-7; 8 bases agree with TRBD1. The CDR3 here is CASSVGTGPYEQYF. In DNA, the CDR3 is TGTGCCAGCAGCGTGGGGACAGGTCCCTACGAGCAGTACTTC. The whole variable domain, filled in from reference TRBV9 and TRBJ2-7, reads DSGVTQTPKHLITATGQRVTLRCSPRSGDLSVYWYQQSLDQGLQFLIQYYNGEERAKGNILERFSAQQFPDLHSELNLSSLELGDSALYFCASSVGTGPYEQYFGPGTRLTVT.